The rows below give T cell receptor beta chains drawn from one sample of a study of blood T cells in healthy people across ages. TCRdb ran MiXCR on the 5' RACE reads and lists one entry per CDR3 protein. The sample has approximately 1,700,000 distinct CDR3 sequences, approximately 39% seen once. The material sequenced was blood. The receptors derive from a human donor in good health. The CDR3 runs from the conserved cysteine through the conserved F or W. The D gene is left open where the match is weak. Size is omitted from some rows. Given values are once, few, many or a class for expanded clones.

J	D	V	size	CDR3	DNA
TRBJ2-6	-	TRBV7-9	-	CASSSIHGPLSSGANVLTF	TGTGCCAGCAGCTCGATCCACGGCCCTCTGAGCTCTGGGGCCAACGTCCTGACTTTC
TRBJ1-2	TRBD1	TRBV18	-	CASSPGTEGLNYGYTF	TGTGCCAGCTCACCAGGGACAGAGGGCTTAAACTATGGCTACACCTTC
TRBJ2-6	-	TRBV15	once	CATSRVDSAGALTYSGANVLTF	TGTGCCACCAGCAGAGTGGATTCTGCAGGGGCCCTCACATACTCTGGGGCCAACGTCCTGACTTTC
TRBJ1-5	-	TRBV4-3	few	CASSQDLTQPQHF	TGCGCCAGCAGCCAAGACCTCACGCAGCCCCAGCATTTT
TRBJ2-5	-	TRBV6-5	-	CASSFERGQYF	TGTGCCAGCAGTTTCGAACGAGGGCAGTACTTC
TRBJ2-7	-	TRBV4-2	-	CASSQVYGESYEQYF	TGTGCCAGCAGCCAAGTTTACGGAGAGTCCTACGAGCAGTACTTC
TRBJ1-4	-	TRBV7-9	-	CASSPRGPTEKLFF	TGTGCCAGCAGCCCCCGTGGGCCCACGGAAAAACTGTTTTTT
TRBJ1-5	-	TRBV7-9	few	CASSLSLLPNQPQHF	TGTGCCAGCAGCTTGTCCCTTTTACCCAATCAGCCCCAGCATTTT
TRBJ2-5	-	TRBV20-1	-	CSVSQGLYQEAQYF	TGCAGTGTCAGCCAGGGGTTGTACCAAGAGGCCCAGTACTTC
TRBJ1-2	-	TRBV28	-	CASSYGQTNYGYTF	TGTGCCAGCAGTTACGGACAGACGAACTATGGCTACACCTTC
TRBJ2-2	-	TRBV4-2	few	CASSRPGHPNTGELFF	TGTGCCAGCAGCCGGCCGGGACACCCGAACACCGGGGAGCTGTTTTTT
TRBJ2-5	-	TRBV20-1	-	CSARDLRSLEVQETQYF	TGCAGTGCTAGAGATCTCCGATCCCTGGAGGTCCAAGAGACCCAGTACTTC
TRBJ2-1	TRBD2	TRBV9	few	CASSRIAGANNEQFF	TGTGCCAGCAGTCGAATAGCGGGGGCGAACAATGAGCAGTTCTTC
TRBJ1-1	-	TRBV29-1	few	CSVERGIGTEAFF	TGCAGCGTTGAAAGGGGTATAGGGACTGAAGCTTTCTTT
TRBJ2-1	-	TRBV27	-	CASSPGRGNNEQFF	TGTGCCAGTTCGCCGGGACGGGGTAACAATGAGCAGTTCTTC
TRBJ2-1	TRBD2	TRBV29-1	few	CSVGPSGYNEQFF	TGCAGCGTTGGTCCTAGCGGGTACAATGAGCAGTTCTTC
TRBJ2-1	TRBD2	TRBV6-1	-	CASSEKSGSRNEQFF	TGTGCCAGCAGTGAAAAAAGCGGGAGCAGGAATGAGCAGTTCTTC
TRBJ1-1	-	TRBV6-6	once	CASSYDTRVMSEAFF	TGTGCCAGCAGTTACGATACCAGGGTAATGTCTGAAGCTTTCTTT
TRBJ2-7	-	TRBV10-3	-	CAISDPRSADEQYF	TGTGCCATCAGTGACCCCCGGTCGGCCGACGAGCAGTACTTC
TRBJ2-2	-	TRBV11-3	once	CASTQLGSGELFF	TGTGCCAGCACCCAGCTGGGGAGCGGGGAGCTGTTTTTT
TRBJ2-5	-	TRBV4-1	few	CASSQAPGSDTGQYF	TGCGCCAGCAGCCAAGCCCCCGGATCGGACACAGGGCAGTACTTC
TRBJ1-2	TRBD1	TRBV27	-	CASRGTGAHYGYTF	TGTGCCAGCAGGGGGACAGGGGCTCACTATGGCTACACCTTC